The 5 T cell receptor beta chains below all came from one sample that was sequenced in a study of blood T cell repertoires in COVID-19. The repertoire was sequenced with immunoSEQ multiplex PCR; TCRdb's copy has only in-frame clones and lacks some. Of some 200,000 clones listed, approximately 90% are singletons. Sequenced input: PBMCs or T cells enriched from blood (not recorded which). These receptors originate from a woman aged 40 to 50 with acute COVID-19.

This clone appeared once. The same CDR3 can be traced to other DNA sequences in this sample. This chain joins TRBV12-3 or TRBV12-4 and TRBJ1-2, with D perhaps TRBD1 (6 bases). V shed 5 bases and J shed 5 bases, with 9 bases lying between them. The CDR3 runs to 12 residues. CDR3 protein: CASSLTGYGYTF. Written as DNA, the CDR3 is TGTGCCAGCAGTCTAACAGGGTATGGCTACACCTTC.

The J gene is TRBJ1-1, the V gene TRBV4-1, with D uncertain. V was trimmed by 0 bases and J by 11 bases, leaving 7 bases between them. CDR1 and CDR2 from the germline V gene are MGHRA and YSYEKL. The CDR3 spans 11 residues. As DNA, the CDR3 is TGCGCCAGCAGCCAAGATCGGCGGGCTTTCTTT. Protein: CASSQDRRAFF.

The chain employs TRBV7-6 and TRBJ2-1, with 9 bases fitting TRBD2. The CDR3 sequence is 16 residues long. Germline CDR1 reads SGHVS; CDR2 reads FNYEAQ. Trimming at V came to 1 base and at J to 4 bases, leaving 5 bases not matched to a gene. CDR3 loop: CASSLEVAGAYNEQFF. The CDR3 bases are TGTGCCAGCAGCTTAGAGGTAGCGGGGGCGTACAATGAGCAGTTCTTC.

The chain combines TRBV10-3 with TRBJ1-1; D not resolved. CDR3 length: 16 residues. Germline assignment: CDR1 ENHRY and CDR2 SYGVKD. V was pared by 0 bases and J by 1 base, with 12 bases between. CDR3: CAISESKHLGNTEAFF. The CDR3 DNA follows: TGTGCCATCAGTGAGTCGAAACATCTAGGGAACACTGAAGCTTTCTTT.

V and J are TRBV5-1 and TRBJ2-5; D remains ambiguous. Trimming cost V 4 bases and J 2 bases, with 9 bases left between them. CDR1 is SGHRS, CDR2 YFSETQ, per germline. CDR3 length: 13 amino acids. This chain's CDR3 is CASSPTNQETQYF. CDR3 nucleotide sequence: TGCGCCAGCAGCCCGACAAATCAAGAGACCCAGTACTTC. The full variable domain, rest sourced from reference TRBV5-1 and TRBJ2-5, is KAGVTQTPRYLIKTRGQQVTLSCSPISGHRSVSWYQQTPGQGLQFLFEYFSETQRNKGNFPGRFSGRQFSNSRSEMNVSTLELGDSALYLCASSPTNQETQYFGPGTRLLVL.